The 13 T cell receptor beta chains reported below all come from one sample, sequenced in a study of cytomegalovirus exposure and HLA in healthy donors (dated by TCRdb to about 2017). Receptor amplification or capture employed the immunoSEQ multiplex PCR assay. For the multiplex PCR, a mixture combining 60 forward primers for TCR Vbeta segments and 13 reverse primers for TCR Jbeta segments was used. The table comes from immuneACCESS by way of TCRdb, which keeps in-frame sequences with V and J called. Part of the clones is missing from these tables; in studies checked, under half for an unresolved V gene and the rest for unknown reasons. The sample records about 110,000 clones, around 87% of which are singletons. The ten largest clones capture about 1.8% of the sample. Sequenced material: PBMCs. These receptors were taken from a man aged 40-50 years in good health and CMV-seronegative.

V gene TRBV10-3 combines with J gene TRBJ2-4, with 10 bases that match TRBD2. From germline, CDR1 is ENHRY and CDR2 SYGVKD. The length of the CDR3 is 15 residues. V was clipped by 0 bases and J by 8 bases; unmatched bases: 4. The CDR3 nucleotides read TGTGCCATCAGTGAGTCGAGCGGGGGGGCCCACATTCAGTACTTC. Translated, it gives CAISESSGGAHIQYF.

The CDR3 loop reads CATSREVAGPGELFF. DNA of the CDR3: TGTGCCACCAGCAGAGAGGTCGCGGGCCCCGGGGAGCTGTTTTTT. This chain joins TRBV15 and TRBJ2-2, with TRBD2 as a possible D gene (5 bases). Looked up from germline, CDR1 is LNHNV and CDR2 is YYDKDF (reference sequence). This CDR3 region has 15 residues. V dropped 0 bases and J dropped 6 bases, with 11 bases sitting between them.

In DNA form, the CDR3 reads TGCGCCAGCAGTCAGGACAGGCGAACCACCTCTGGGGCCAACGTCCTGACTTTC. Encoded protein: CASSQDRRTTSGANVLTF. This chain connects TRBV5-1 to TRBJ2-6; 7 bases align to TRBD1. Germline assignment: CDR1 SGHRS and CDR2 YFSETQ. V trimming: 5 bases; J trimming: 0 bases; junction bases outside the gene matches: 11. This CDR3 comprises 18 residues.

V and J are TRBV5-1 and TRBJ2-5; 8 nucleotides agree with TRBD2. The CDR3 consists of 15 residues. CDR1 and CDR2 from the germline V gene are SGHRS and YFSETQ. Trimming took 3 bases from V and 7 from J; bases not matched to a gene: 11. The CDR3 here is CASSSAGPREGTQYF. In DNA, the CDR3 is TGCGCCAGCAGCTCCGCGGGACCCCGGGAGGGGACCCAGTACTTC.

The chain uses TRBV15 and TRBJ2-7; possible D gene TRBD2, 6 bases. V shed 6 bases and J shed 4 bases, with 16 bases lying between them. The CDR3 contains 14 residues. Germline V gene data show CDR1 as LNHNV and CDR2 as YYDKDF (reference sequence). CDR3 residues: CATSPLTAGYEQYF. The CDR3 DNA follows: TGTGCCACCAGTCCCCTTACTGCGGGGTACGAGCAGTACTTC.

The chain recombines TRBV10-3 with TRBJ1-2, with 7 bases aligning to TRBD1. V lost 6 bases to trimming and J lost 8 bases; unmatched junction nucleotides: 6. The CDR3 is 12 residues long. Germline values: CDR1 ENHRY, CDR2 SYGVKD. The CDR3 here is CAISGTDKGYTF. The CDR3 coding sequence is TGTGCCATCAGCGGGACAGACAAAGGCTACACCTTC.

The CDR3 DNA reads TGCGCCAGCAGCTTAGGGGAAGGGGCCAACGTCCTGACTTTC. This encodes CASSLGEGANVLTF. This chain connects TRBV5-1 to TRBJ2-6; D possibly corresponds to TRBD1 (5 bases). This CDR3 contains 14 residues. Germline CDR1 is SGHRS and CDR2 is YFSETQ. The V end lost 2 bases, the J end lost 4 bases, and 7 bases lay between the germline ends.

V is TRBV15 and J is TRBJ2-7; 7 nucleotides align to TRBD2. The V segment lost 3 bases and the J segment 3 bases; nucleotides outside the gene matches: 5. In germline, CDR1 is LNHNV, CDR2 YYDKDF (reference sequence). The CDR3 contains 14 residues. CDR3 sequence reads: CATSRSRGVYEQYF. CDR3 bases: TGTGCCACCAGCAGGAGTCGGGGGGTCTACGAGCAGTACTTC.

The V call is TRBV9, the J call TRBJ1-1, with D possibly TRBD1 on 6 matching bases. The V end lost 0 bases, the J end lost 0 bases, and 18 bases lay between the germline ends. The CDR3 runs to 18 residues. Germline assignment: CDR1 SGDLS and CDR2 YYNGEE. The CDR3 DNA is TGTGCCAGCAGCGTAGCGGATCATAGGGGGAAACTGAACACTGAAGCTTTCTTT. Its protein product is CASSVADHRGKLNTEAFF.

CDR3 in DNA: TGTGCCAGCAGTTTATCCTCGGCAGGGAGGACCGGGGAGCTGTTTTTT. Translating it yields CASSLSSAGRTGELFF. V gene TRBV28 combines with J gene TRBJ2-2; possibly TRBD2 for D (6 bases). Germline assignment: CDR1 MDHEN and CDR2 SYDVKM. The CDR3 is 16 amino acids. Trimming removed 1 base from V and 5 bases from J, with 14 bases in between.

This chain connects TRBV2 to TRBJ1-1; no reliable D call. The CDR3 totals 10 residues. V lost 6 bases and J 11 bases, leaving 10 bases between the germline ends. Looked up from germline, CDR1 is SNHLY and CDR2 is FYNNEI. The CDR3 sequence is CASRESRAFF. DNA of the CDR3: TGTGCCAGCAGGGAAAGTCGGGCTTTCTTT.

The chain carries TRBV27 and TRBJ1-1, with 7 nucleotides matching TRBD1. This CDR3 comprises 12 residues. CDR1 and CDR2 (germline): MNHEY, SMNVEV (reference sequence). Trimming took 5 bases from V and 4 from J; bases not matched to a gene: 1. CDR3 amino acids: CASSTGATEAFF. In DNA form, the CDR3 reads TGTGCCAGCAGTACAGGGGCCACTGAAGCTTTCTTT.

This chain connects TRBV7-2 to TRBJ1-2; 9 bases are a match to TRBD1. This CDR3 has 14 amino acids. The germline gives CDR1 SGHTA, CDR2 FQGNSA. After removal of 3 bases from V and 4 bases from J, the junction contained 3 bases not matched to a gene. The CDR3 DNA is TGTGCCAGCAGCTTGGGGACAGGGACCTATGGCTACACCTTC. Translated: CASSLGTGTYGYTF.